Presented here are 8 T cell receptor beta chains from one specimen sequenced in a study of cytotoxic CD8 clonotypes in ibrutinib-treated CLL (dated by TCRdb to 2020 to 2022). Taken with the paper, the label for time point translates to: 20 to 30 months on ibrutinib. The method was the immunoSEQ multiplex PCR assay. TCRdb obtained this table from immuneACCESS and retained in-frame rearrangements with V and J assigned. These tables miss some clones; where compared with another copy, unresolved V genes account for less than half of the shortfall, and the remainder is unexplained. The sample has roughly 200,000 clones on record, over 60% of them singletons. The ten largest clones add up to around 15% of the sample. Source: PBMCs, taken after 24 months of ibrutinib treatment. Receptors were obtained from a human donor with chronic lymphocytic leukemia.

The gene calls are TRBV11-3 and TRBJ2-1, with D maybe TRBD1 (6 bases). Trimming took 5 bases from V and 0 from J, leaving 11 bases between them. The CDR3 runs 15 residues. Germline CDR1 SGHNT, CDR2 YENEEA. CDR3 nucleotides: TGTGCCAGCAGCCGAGAGACAGGCTCCTACAATGAGCAGTTCTTC. It yields the protein CASSRETGSYNEQFF.

The gene calls are TRBV5-1 and TRBJ2-1; TRBD2 agrees at 10 bases. The length of the CDR3 is 16 residues. V was pared by 5 bases and J by 8 bases, with 13 bases of the junction left unmatched. CDR1 SGHRS and CDR2 YFSETQ come from the germline V gene. The CDR3: CASSRRTSGLVDEQFF. CDR3 DNA: TGCGCCAGCAGTAGGAGGACTAGCGGATTAGTAGATGAGCAGTTCTTC.

This chain joins TRBV7-6 and TRBJ2-1; 12 bases align to TRBD2. V was clipped by 0 bases and J by 7 bases; unmatched bases: 7. This CDR3 is built from 17 residues. Germline-derived CDR1 and CDR2 are SGHVS and FNYEAQ. This CDR3 reads CASSLALSSGRGNEQFF. CDR3 in DNA: TGTGCCAGCAGCTTAGCTTTATCTAGCGGGAGGGGGAATGAGCAGTTCTTC.

This clone showed up just a few times. The chain couples TRBV28 to TRBJ2-7, with no clear D. The germline V gene has CDR1 MDHEN and CDR2 SYDVKM. The CDR3 extends over 12 amino acids. Trimming pared 5 bases from V and 4 bases from J, leaving 9 bases between. For the CDR3, the DNA is TGTGCCAGCAGTAGGGATCAATACGAGCAGTACTTC. Translating gives CASSRDQYEQYF. Complete variable domain (other parts from reference TRBV28 and TRBJ2-7): DVKVTQSSRYLVKRTGEKVFLECVQDMDHENMFWYRQDPGLGLRLIYFSYDVKMKEKGDIPEGYSVSREKKERFSLILESASTNQTSMYLCASSRDQYEQYFGPGTRLTVT.

This chain joins TRBV7-8 and TRBJ2-1; possibly TRBD1 or TRBD2 for D (5 bases each). Deletions cut 4 bases from V and 0 bases from J, with 13 bases between. Per the germline V gene, CDR1 is SGHVS and CDR2 is FQNEAQ. This CDR3 is 16 amino acids long. CDR3 loop: CASSSTRGSSYNEQFF. The CDR3 bases are TGTGCCAGCAGCTCAACTAGGGGTAGCTCCTACAATGAGCAGTTCTTC. The full variable domain, rest sourced from reference TRBV7-8 and TRBJ2-1, is GAGVSQSPRYKVAKRGQDVALRCDPISGHVSLFWYQQALGQGPEFLTYFQNEAQLDKSGLPSDRFFAERPEGSVSTLKIQRTQQEDSAVYLCASSSTRGSSYNEQFFGPGTRLTVL.

This clone was counted a single time. This chain links TRBV6-5 with TRBJ2-7; 7 bases align to TRBD1. CDR3 length equals 15 residues. Germline lookup yields CDR1 MNHEY and CDR2 SVGAGI. Losses at the gene ends were 0 bases for V and 2 bases for J; bases not matched to a gene: 4. This CDR3 is CASSYSGTVTYEQYF. CDR3 sequence (DNA): TGTGCCAGCAGTTACTCAGGGACAGTTACCTACGAGCAGTACTTC.

The chain has TRBV6-6 and TRBJ1-2, with a possible D match to TRBD1 (6 bases). The germline gives CDR1 MNHNY, CDR2 SVGAGI (reference sequence). Trimming shortened V by 5 bases and J by 5 bases, and 9 bases separated the two germline ends. The length of the CDR3 is 12 residues. The CDR3 region has the DNA TGTGCCAGCAGTACCGGACAGTATGGCTACACCTTC. Protein product: CASSTGQYGYTF.

The rearrangement uses TRBV7-2 and TRBJ1-3, with a tentative D call TRBD1 (5 bases). Germline V gene data show CDR1 as SGHTA and CDR2 as FQGNSA. The CDR3 runs to 15 residues. The V and J ends lost 5 bases and 7 bases respectively, with 18 bases between them. CDR3 DNA sequence: TGTGCCAGCAGCCCAAGGACACCGCGTGGGAACACCATATATTTT. Protein sequence: CASSPRTPRGNTIYF.